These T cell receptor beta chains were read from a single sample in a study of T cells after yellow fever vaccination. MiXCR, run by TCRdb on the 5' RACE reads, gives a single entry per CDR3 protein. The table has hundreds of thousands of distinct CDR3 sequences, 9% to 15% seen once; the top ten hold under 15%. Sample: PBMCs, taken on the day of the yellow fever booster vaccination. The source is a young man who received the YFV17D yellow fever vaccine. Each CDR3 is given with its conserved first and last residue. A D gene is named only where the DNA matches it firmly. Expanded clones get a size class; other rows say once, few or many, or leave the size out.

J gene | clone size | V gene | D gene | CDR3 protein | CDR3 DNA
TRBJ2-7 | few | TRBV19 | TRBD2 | CASSISTSDSYEQYF | TGTGCCAGTAGTATTTCGACTAGCGACTCCTACGAGCAGTACTTC
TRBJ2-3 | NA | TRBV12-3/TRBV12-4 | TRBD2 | CASRGKREFTDTQYF | TGTGCCAGCAGGGGCAAGCGGGAGTTTACAGATACGCAGTATTTT
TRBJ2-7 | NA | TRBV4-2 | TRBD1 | CASSQAGGQGITYEQYF | TGTGCCAGCAGCCAGGCAGGGGGACAGGGTATAACCTACGAGCAGTACTTC
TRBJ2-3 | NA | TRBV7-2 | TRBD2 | CASSLRESGNTDTQYF | TGTGCCAGCAGCCTCCGGGAAAGCGGGAACACAGATACGCAGTATTTT
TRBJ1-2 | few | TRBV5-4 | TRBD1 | CASSGTGTGEFNTF | TGTGCCAGCAGCGGCACCGGGACAGGGGAATTTAACACCTTC
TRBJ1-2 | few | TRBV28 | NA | CASSSHRVYSGYTF | TGTGCCAGCAGTTCCCACAGGGTCTACTCTGGCTACACCTTC
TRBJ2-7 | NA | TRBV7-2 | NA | CASSLGPGVVKNEQYF | TGTGCCAGCAGCTTAGGTCCAGGGGTCGTGAAAAACGAGCAGTACTTC
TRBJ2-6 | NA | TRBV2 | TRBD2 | CASSGLNSGANVLTF | TGTGCCAGTTCGGGACTAAACTCTGGGGCCAACGTCCTGACTTTC
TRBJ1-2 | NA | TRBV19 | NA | CASSGVTAPDGYGYTF | TGTGCCAGTTCTGGGGTTACGGCTCCTGATGGGTATGGCTACACCTTC
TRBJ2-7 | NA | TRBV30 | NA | CAWSVLRGGYEQYF | TGTGCCTGGAGTGTCCTGCGTGGGGGCTACGAGCAGTACTTC
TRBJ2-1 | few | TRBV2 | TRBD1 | CASSSDRGRGFEQFF | TGTGCCAGCAGCTCCGACAGGGGAAGGGGATTCGAGCAGTTCTTC
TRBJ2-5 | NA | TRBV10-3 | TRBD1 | CAISVGGGQETQYF | TGTGCCATCAGCGTAGGGGGCGGGCAAGAGACCCAGTACTTC
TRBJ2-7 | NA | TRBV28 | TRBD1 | CASLGIQGGGEQYF | TGTGCCAGCCTAGGGATACAGGGGGGAGGCGAGCAGTACTTC
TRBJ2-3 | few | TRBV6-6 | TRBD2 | CASGAGVADTQYF | TGTGCCAGCGGAGCGGGAGTCGCAGATACGCAGTATTTT
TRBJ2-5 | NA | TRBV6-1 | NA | CASSPVGAQETQYF | TGTGCCAGCAGTCCCGTGGGCGCCCAAGAGACCCAGTACTTC
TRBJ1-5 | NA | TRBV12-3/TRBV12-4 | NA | CASSLNIGYQPQHF | TGTGCCAGCAGTCTCAACATTGGATATCAGCCCCAGCATTTT
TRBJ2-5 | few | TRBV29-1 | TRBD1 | CSVDRGHGETQYF | TGCAGCGTTGACAGGGGGCATGGAGAGACCCAGTACTTC
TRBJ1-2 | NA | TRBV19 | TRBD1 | CASSRGAYGYTF | TGTGCCAGTAGCAGGGGGGCCTATGGCTACACCTTC
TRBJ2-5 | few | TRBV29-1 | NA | CSVEEATQYF | TGCAGCGTTGAAGAAGCGACCCAGTACTTC
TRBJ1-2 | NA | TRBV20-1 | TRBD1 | CSARRDREYGYTF | TGCAGTGCTAGAAGAGACAGGGAGTATGGCTACACCTTC
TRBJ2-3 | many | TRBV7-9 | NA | CASSLDLVKDTQYF | TGTGCCAGCAGCTTAGATCTAGTCAAAGATACGCAGTATTTT
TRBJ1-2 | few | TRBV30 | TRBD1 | CAWSVTGYGYTF | TGTGCCTGGAGTGTGACAGGGTACGGCTACACCTTC
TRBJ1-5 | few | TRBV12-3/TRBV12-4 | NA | CASSLAPTNQPQHF | TGTGCCAGCAGTTTAGCACCCACCAATCAGCCCCAGCATTTT
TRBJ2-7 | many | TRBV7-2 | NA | CASSPPNGRAFTYEQYF | TGTGCCAGCAGCCCCCCCAATGGAAGGGCATTCACCTACGAGCAGTACTTC
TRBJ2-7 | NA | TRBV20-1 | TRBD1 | CSVPPGQGTYEQYF | TGCAGTGTTCCCCCGGGACAGGGCACCTACGAGCAGTACTTC
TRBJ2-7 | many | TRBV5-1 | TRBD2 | CASSVGALAGADEQYF | TGCGCCAGCAGCGTGGGAGCCTTGGCGGGAGCCGACGAGCAGTACTTC
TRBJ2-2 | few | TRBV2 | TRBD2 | CASSDAPLAGGELFF | TGTGCCAGCAGTGACGCCCCCCTAGCGGGAGGGGAGCTGTTTTTT
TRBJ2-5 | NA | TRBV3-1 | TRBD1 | CASSDRAGTQYF | TGTGCCAGCAGCGACAGGGCGGGGACCCAGTACTTC
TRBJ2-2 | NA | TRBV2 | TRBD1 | CASRNRQGVGELFF | TGTGCCAGCAGGAACCGACAGGGAGTGGGGGAGCTGTTTTTT
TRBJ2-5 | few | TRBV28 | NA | CASSSRGYQETQYF | TGTGCCAGCAGCTCAAGGGGTTACCAAGAGACCCAGTACTTC
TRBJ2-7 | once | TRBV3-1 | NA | CASSPPGVLRKPSYEQYF | TGTGCCAGCAGCCCCCCAGGGGTGTTGCGGAAACCCTCCTACGAGCAGTACTTC
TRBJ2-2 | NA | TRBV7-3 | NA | CASSLNRWSGELFF | TGTGCCAGCAGCTTAAACAGGTGGTCCGGGGAGCTGTTTTTT
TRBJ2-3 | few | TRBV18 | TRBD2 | CASSGTSGNTQYF | TGTGCCAGCTCAGGGACTAGCGGGAATACGCAGTATTTT
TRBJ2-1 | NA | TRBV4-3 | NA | CASSPTRVSYNEQFF | TGCGCCAGCAGCCCGACTAGAGTCTCCTACAATGAGCAGTTCTTC
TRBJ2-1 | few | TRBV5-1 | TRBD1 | CASSWIYLTGGESNEQFF | TGCGCCAGCAGCTGGATCTATCTCACAGGGGGCGAGTCGAATGAGCAGTTCTTC
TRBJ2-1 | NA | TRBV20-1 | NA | CSASGDAEQFF | TGCAGTGCTAGTGGGGACGCTGAGCAGTTCTTC
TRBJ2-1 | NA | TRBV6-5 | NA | CASSYGHGSTYNEQFF | TGTGCCAGCAGTTACGGTCACGGGAGCACCTACAATGAGCAGTTCTTC
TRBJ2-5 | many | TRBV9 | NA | CASSVSGAETQYF | TGTGCCAGCAGCGTGTCCGGGGCCGAGACCCAGTACTTC
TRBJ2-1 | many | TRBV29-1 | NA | CSGRGPEIYEQFF | TGCAGTGGACGGGGCCCCGAGATCTATGAGCAGTTCTTC